This T cell receptor (beta chain) was retrieved from a study of shared clonotypes between healthy human individuals. Study-level results: Richness estimates generally favored naive over memory subsets. Few donors limited the genetic and exposure-history diversity represented.

Naive CD8 cells were CD45RO-negative, positively selected for CCR7, excluding terminally differentiated effector memory CD45RA+ cells. Germline CDR1 MDHEN, CDR2 SYDVKM. This CDR3 region has 15 residues. V was pared by 6 bases and J by 4 bases, with 8 bases of the junction left unmatched. Comments on this clone: The antigen is undetermined.

Profiling relied on immunoSEQ multiplex PCR, and the TCRdb table lists in-frame clones only, not all of them. The table includes about 2 million clones, about 95% detected once. The sequenced material came from naive CD8+ T cells sorted from blood. This sequence joins TRBV28 and TRBJ2-1; 8 nucleotides line up with TRBD1. The origin of this receptor is a man aged 18 to 35 in good health. The CDR3 nucleotides are TGTGCCAGCAGCACTGGACAGGGTTTGTACAATGAGCAGTTCTTC. This gives the protein CASSTGQGLYNEQFF.